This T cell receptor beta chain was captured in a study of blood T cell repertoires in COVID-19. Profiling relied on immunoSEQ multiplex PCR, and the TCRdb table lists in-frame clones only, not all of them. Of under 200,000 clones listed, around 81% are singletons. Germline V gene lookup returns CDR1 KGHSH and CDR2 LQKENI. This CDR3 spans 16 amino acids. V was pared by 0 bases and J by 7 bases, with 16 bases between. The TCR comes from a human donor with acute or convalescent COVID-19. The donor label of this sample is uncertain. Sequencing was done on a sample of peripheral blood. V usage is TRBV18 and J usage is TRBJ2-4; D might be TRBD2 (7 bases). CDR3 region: CASSPPTGARENIQYF. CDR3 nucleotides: TGTGCCAGCTCACCACCGACGGGGGCGCGGGAGAACATTCAGTACTTC.